A selection of T cell receptor beta chains follows, all from one sample in a study of shared clonotypes between healthy human individuals. Repertoires were generated with immunoSEQ multiplex PCR, while TCRdb's copy carries only in-frame clones and drops some. This sample yields roughly 500,000 clones, of which around 80% are seen a single time; 10% to 15% belongs to the top ten. The source material was PBMCs. The receptors here all came from a woman aged 40 to 49 in good health. Some clones in this sample may be carry-over from other donors' samples. CDR3s include the opening cysteine and the closing phenylalanine or tryptophan. Size values are once, few and many counts, or a class for expanded clones, and some rows have none.

CDR3 protein: CAVKGVWGQFF
J gene: TRBJ2-1
V gene: TRBV6-1
clone size: -

CDR3 protein: CASSQSTSGFYEQYF
J gene: -
V gene: TRBV4-3
clone size: -

CDR3 protein: CASSSGGTSGITDTQYF
J gene: TRBJ2-3
V gene: TRBV7-2
clone size: -

CDR3 protein: CASSYAGVSSYNEQFF
J gene: TRBJ2-1
V gene: TRBV6-5
clone size: -

CDR3 protein: CSARTGDGNQPQHF
J gene: TRBJ1-5
V gene: TRBV29-1
clone size: -

CDR3 protein: CATSGERELDTQYF
J gene: TRBJ2-3
V gene: TRBV15
clone size: -

CDR3 protein: CASSPRGGSPQHF
J gene: TRBJ1-5
V gene: TRBV7-6
clone size: -

CDR3 protein: CAWRRDGNTIYF
J gene: TRBJ1-3
V gene: TRBV30
clone size: -

CDR3 protein: CASSLGLADNYEQYF
J gene: TRBJ2-7
V gene: TRBV5-4
clone size: -

CDR3 protein: CASSSTTEGDEQYF
J gene: TRBJ2-7
V gene: TRBV7-9
clone size: once

CDR3 protein: CASKQFQNTEAFF
J gene: TRBJ1-1
V gene: TRBV7-3
clone size: once

CDR3 protein: CALFAQGVVSGANVLTF
J gene: TRBJ2-6
V gene: TRBV30
clone size: -

CDR3 protein: CASSLVGGVGNTGELFF
J gene: TRBJ2-2
V gene: TRBV18
clone size: -

CDR3 protein: CASSRTATYEQYF
J gene: -
V gene: TRBV28
clone size: -